This entry is about one T cell receptor beta chain. This entry belongs to a study of blood T cell repertoires in COVID-19. Study-level information: The United States, Italy and Spain were the sources of the acute and convalescent COVID-19 samples. Nucleic acid was either cDNA or gDNA, and it came from T cells, B-cell-depleted T cells, or PBMCs.

Original methodology: The authors estimated nucleated cell counts from reference gene primer amplification. The table came from immunoSEQ multiplex PCR; TCRdb's copy has only in-frame clones and leaves some out. For V, J and clone size, that table is used; D and trimming come from the DNA. The sample includes about 210,000 clones, 85% seen only once; the top ten take around 2.5%. The CDR3 loop spans 14 amino acids. Germline CDR1 MGHDK, CDR2 SYGVNS. The V end was cut by 5 bases, the J end by 5 bases, with 15 bases between. This sequence originates from a woman in her 70s with COVID-19, enrolled during active disease. Sequencing was performed on peripheral blood. V and J are TRBV25-1 and TRBJ1-2, with D possibly matching TRBD1 (5 bases). The CDR3 coding sequence is TGTGCCAGCAGTACTTGGGGGGTTGATTATGGCTACACCTTC. As protein: CASSTWGVDYGYTF.